Listed below are T cell receptor beta chains from one sample, sequenced in a study of blood T cell repertoires in COVID-19. The assay was immunoSEQ multiplex PCR, and TCRdb's table has in-frame clones only and misses some. This sample has over 95,000 clones, with more than 70% found just once. Sequencing used peripheral blood. The source is a woman aged 60-75 years with COVID-19, enrolled during active disease. Both conserved end residues are part of each CDR3. The order of the fields is CDR3 DNA, CDR3 protein, D gene, V gene, J gene, clone size. D genes are given only for firm matches. Rows give clone size only sometimes, using once, few, many, or a class for an expanded clone.

cdr3_nt: TGTGCCAGCAGACAGGGACAGGACGGTGGGTCCTACGAGCAGTACTTC
cdr3_aa: CASRQGQDGGSYEQYF
d_call: TRBD1
v_call: TRBV5-5
j_call: TRBJ2-7
clone_size: -

cdr3_nt: TGTGCCAGCAGTGAAGGGGGACAGGGTTACGTAATCCTCTATGGCTACACCTTC
cdr3_aa: CASSEGGQGYVILYGYTF
d_call: TRBD1
v_call: TRBV6-1
j_call: TRBJ1-2
clone_size: -

cdr3_nt: TGTGCCAGCAGCTTAGTTACCGGGGGAGGAGGCGAGCAGTACTTC
cdr3_aa: CASSLVTGGGGEQYF
d_call: -
v_call: TRBV7-2
j_call: TRBJ2-7
clone_size: -

cdr3_nt: TGTGCCAGCTCACCAGTACCGGGGGAAGCGAACACTGAAGCTTTCTTT
cdr3_aa: CASSPVPGEANTEAFF
d_call: -
v_call: TRBV18
j_call: TRBJ1-1
clone_size: -

cdr3_nt: TGTGCCAGCAGCTACGGGGACAGGGGGCAAGCTTTCTTT
cdr3_aa: CASSYGDRGQAFF
d_call: TRBD1
v_call: TRBV6-5
j_call: TRBJ1-1
clone_size: -

cdr3_nt: TGTGCCAGCAGGCAGGATTACGACTCTGGAAACACCATATATTTT
cdr3_aa: CASRQDYDSGNTIYF
d_call: -
v_call: TRBV5-4
j_call: TRBJ1-3
clone_size: -

cdr3_nt: TGTGCCAGCAGCTTAGACCGGGGGAGGAATGAGCAGTTCTTC
cdr3_aa: CASSLDRGRNEQFF
d_call: -
v_call: TRBV11-2
j_call: TRBJ2-1
clone_size: -

cdr3_nt: TGTGCCAGCAGCCCCGCCCCTCTAGCGGACTCCTACAATGAGCAGTTCTTC
cdr3_aa: CASSPAPLADSYNEQFF
d_call: TRBD2
v_call: TRBV7-8
j_call: TRBJ2-1
clone_size: few

cdr3_nt: TGTGCTAGTGGACCTGGGACAGTTTTGAACACCGGGGAGCTGTTTTTT
cdr3_aa: CASGPGTVLNTGELFF
d_call: TRBD1
v_call: TRBV12-5
j_call: TRBJ2-2
clone_size: -

cdr3_nt: TGCGCCAGCAGCTTGGGAACTAGCGGGGGCACAGATACGCAGTATTTT
cdr3_aa: CASSLGTSGGTDTQYF
d_call: TRBD2
v_call: TRBV5-1
j_call: TRBJ2-3
clone_size: -

cdr3_nt: TGTGCCAGCAGTTCTCGACAGGGGATAGACTATGGCTACACCTTC
cdr3_aa: CASSSRQGIDYGYTF
d_call: TRBD1
v_call: TRBV28
j_call: TRBJ1-2
clone_size: -

cdr3_nt: TGTGCCAGCAGCCCCGAGGCCGGTCGCTACACCTTC
cdr3_aa: CASSPEAGRYTF
d_call: -
v_call: TRBV7-9
j_call: TRBJ1-2
clone_size: -

cdr3_nt: TGTGCCAGCAGCACTCTTGGCAGGGCATACACTGAAGCTTTCTTT
cdr3_aa: CASSTLGRAYTEAFF
d_call: -
v_call: TRBV27
j_call: TRBJ1-1
clone_size: -

cdr3_nt: TGTGCCAGCAGTTTAATAGAAATAGCTGAAGCTTTCTTT
cdr3_aa: CASSLIEIAEAFF
d_call: -
v_call: TRBV12-3/TRBV12-4
j_call: TRBJ1-1
clone_size: -